This is a list of T cell receptor beta chains from one sample in a study of OX40 agonist ivuxolimab in advanced cancers. Some clones are missing from TCRdb's copy, which holds only in-frame ones; the method was immunoSEQ multiplex PCR. The sample lists tens of thousands of clones, about 89% occurring once. Sequenced here: CD4+ or CD8+ T cells sorted from blood, sampled in a trial of the OX40 agonist ivuxolimab. The receptor source for this set is an adult with an advanced solid tumor such as melanoma, head and neck, liver or kidney cancer. CDR3s include the opening cysteine and the closing phenylalanine or tryptophan.

v_call	cdr3_aa
TRBV6-4	CASRYSGRLYEQYF
TRBV6-5	CASSYSIFGTDTQYF
TRBV7-3	CASSLRLNTEAFF
TRBV21-1	CASSKWGFRNSTDTQYF
TRBV6-6	CASSDIDNSPLHF
TRBV7-9	CASSLGTGPNTGELFF
TRBV10-3	CAIAGTPGNIQYF
TRBV7-9	CASSLRSGFQETQYF
TRBV2	CASISSGNTQYF
TRBV28	CASSRPDFGQGQETQYF
TRBV28	CASIRTGYSNQPQHF
TRBV18	CASSPSVQQNIQYF
TRBV6-6	CASRGTSAPDTQYF
TRBV5-4	CASSLGGAGTTTYYEQYF
TRBV10-2	CASSDRTRMGPDKYF
TRBV5-4	CASSPPQGDLHEQYF
TRBV27	CASSDHAGTGNTIYF
TRBV2	CASSEGQGSNQPQHF
TRBV29-1	CSVIRDRGVNTEAFF
TRBV6-6	CASSDITRNGNTIYF
TRBV6-6	CASSTLDWNNEQFF
TRBV28	CASSDRGRTNTGELFF
TRBV5-1	CASSYRTGSSYEQYF
TRBV6-6	CASSYGTGPYEQYF
TRBV5-6	CASSLGLALYEQYF
TRBV11-2	CASSSWTVSEKLFF
TRBV7-6	CASSYGRDRGGSPLHF
TRBV27	CASSLIIRLAGGHQVSDTQYF
TRBV29-1	CSVGGGWSSYNEQFF
TRBV18	CASSPQDRTSGSSYNEQFF
TRBV6-5	CASSYGGSSYNEQFF
TRBV5-1	CASSLGASETYEQYF
TRBV7-3	CASSLAGSETQYF
TRBV4-1	CASSRKRGPEGVTGELFF
TRBV7-2	CASSLLLGKQYF
TRBV5-1	CASSLQETQYF
TRBV5-6	CASSPRVFWRGYEQYF
TRBV2	CASSDTGEEGYGYTF
TRBV5-8	CASSSMTGRQPQHF
TRBV2	CASSLGEQGNQPQHF
TRBV28	CASSLVGTKETQYF
TRBV5-1	CASSLASGLNEQFF
TRBV7-9	CASSLIAGAPNEQFF
TRBV5-1	CASSLAGGTSTDTQYF
TRBV18	CASSPIRTGPNQPQHF
TRBV4-2	CASSQVVGGITDTQYF
TRBV5-4	CASSLDEQPQHF
TRBV15	CATSRPSTDTQYF
TRBV7-9	CASSLVAVGGKLFF
TRBV29-1	CSVEEGNQPQHF